The rows below give T cell receptor beta chains drawn from one sample of a study of T cells in localized non-small cell lung cancer. Some clones are missing from TCRdb's copy, which holds only in-frame ones; the method was immunoSEQ multiplex PCR. The sample includes approximately 52,000 clones, just over 85% of them seen just once. This specimen was peripheral blood, taken before any cancer treatment. The receptor set was obtained from a male donor at least 60 years old with stage III squamous cell lung carcinoma. CDR3s include the opening cysteine and the closing phenylalanine or tryptophan. The D gene is left open where the match is weak. Not all rows give a size; the values are once, few, many and, for expanded clones, a class.

-,TRBJ2-1,-,TRBV19,CASSIVGGGEQFF,TGTGCCAGTAGTATAGTGGGGGGCGGTGAGCAGTTCTTC
TRBD2,TRBJ2-7,-,TRBV4-2,CASSQGPGTKEQYF,TGTGCCAGCAGCCAAGGACCCGGGACTAAAGAGCAGTACTTC
-,TRBJ1-3,-,TRBV6-5,CASSYSAVNTIYF,TGTGCCAGCAGTTACTCGGCCGTGAACACCATATATTTT
-,TRBJ1-1,-,TRBV2,CASSSGPNTEAFF,TGTGCCAGCAGTTCGGGGCCGAACACTGAAGCTTTCTTT
TRBD2,TRBJ2-3,-,TRBV15,CATSTFLAGGLTDTQYF,TGTGCCACCAGCACCTTCTTAGCGGGGGGGCTCACAGATACGCAGTATTTT
-,TRBJ2-6,once,TRBV10-3,CAIKPFSAGANVLTF,TGTGCCATCAAACCCTTCTCCGCTGGGGCCAACGTCCTGACTTTC
-,TRBJ2-3,few,TRBV2,CASSEAGFSTDTQYF,TGTGCCAGCAGTGAGGCGGGATTTAGCACAGATACGCAGTATTTT
-,TRBJ2-7,-,TRBV7-3,CASSLLQGYEQYF,TGTGCCAGCAGCTTATTACAGGGCTACGAGCAGTACTTC
TRBD2,TRBJ2-3,few,TRBV6-5,CASSSRLAGYQYF,TGTGCCAGCAGTTCAAGACTAGCGGGGTACCAGTATTTT
TRBD2,TRBJ2-1,few,TRBV7-6,CASSFSPGREGYEQFF,TGTGCCAGCAGCTTTTCTCCGGGAAGGGAGGGTTATGAGCAGTTCTTC
-,TRBJ1-1,-,TRBV10-3,CAISDQRQHPNTEAFF,TGTGCCATCAGTGACCAAAGACAGCACCCGAACACTGAAGCTTTCTTT
-,TRBJ1-2,once,TRBV28,CASRLVPRQNYGYTF,TGTGCCAGCAGGTTGGTACCCAGGCAAAACTATGGCTACACCTTC
-,TRBJ1-5,few,TRBV30,CAWVPRQGGGPQHF,TGTGCCTGGGTACCTCGTCAGGGAGGAGGGCCCCAGCATTTT
-,TRBJ1-2,-,TRBV7-6,CASSLDPGRDYGYTF,TGTGCCAGCAGCTTAGACCCGGGGCGCGACTATGGCTACACCTTC
TRBD1,TRBJ1-2,-,TRBV18,CASSQNGQGGNGYTF,TGTGCCAGCTCACAAAACGGACAGGGAGGGAATGGCTACACCTTC
TRBD1,TRBJ1-1,-,TRBV18,CASSPPGGTGGTEAFF,TGTGCCAGCTCACCACCGGGTGGGACAGGGGGCACTGAAGCTTTCTTT
-,TRBJ2-7,once,TRBV5-4,CASSLVDRPYEQYF,TGTGCCAGCAGCTTGGTGGACAGACCCTACGAGCAGTACTTC
-,TRBJ2-5,-,TRBV11-1,CASSLERGPYQETQYF,TGTGCCAGCAGCTTGGAGCGTGGGCCGTACCAAGAGACCCAGTACTTC
TRBD1,TRBJ2-2,-,TRBV7-6,CASSVRSGTGNTGELFF,TGTGCCAGCAGCGTCCGTTCCGGGACAGGGAACACCGGGGAGCTGTTTTTT
-,TRBJ2-1,-,TRBV5-6,CASSQGGSYGPEQFF,TGTGCCAGCAGCCAGGGGGGATCATATGGGCCTGAGCAGTTCTTC
-,TRBJ2-7,-,TRBV5-1,CASSFVPITGRGSYEQYF,TGCGCCAGCAGCTTTGTGCCAATAACAGGGCGAGGGTCCTACGAGCAGTACTTC
-,TRBJ1-2,few,TRBV7-2,CASSAVTGASGYTF,TGTGCCAGCAGCGCCGTGACAGGCGCGTCTGGCTACACCTTC
-,TRBJ1-1,-,TRBV30,CASQPPPGGTEAFF,TGTGCCTCCCAACCACCCCCTGGTGGGACTGAAGCTTTCTTT
-,TRBJ2-1,-,TRBV5-1,CASSLGRLTYNEQFF,TGCGCCAGCAGCTTGGGGAGACTAACCTACAATGAGCAGTTCTTC
-,TRBJ1-2,-,TRBV10-3,CAISGDATNSYGYTF,TGTGCCATCAGTGGGGACGCGACAAACTCTTATGGCTACACCTTC
-,TRBJ1-4,-,TRBV6-5,CASSYSSGATNEKLFF,TGTGCCAGCAGTTACTCGAGTGGGGCAACTAATGAAAAACTGTTTTTT
-,TRBJ2-5,-,TRBV6-1,CASSKSPRTQYF,TGTGCCAGCAGCAAGTCGCCGCGGACCCAGTACTTC
-,TRBJ2-3,-,TRBV7-9,CASSPSGAPTQYF,TGTGCCAGCAGCCCATCAGGAGCGCCTACGCAGTATTTT
-,TRBJ1-1,few,TRBV7-9,CASNQQVPSEAFF,TGTGCCAGCAACCAACAGGTCCCCTCAGAAGCTTTCTTT
-,TRBJ1-6,-,TRBV30,CAWSGQPNSPLHF,TGTGCCTGGAGTGGACAGCCCAATTCACCCCTCCACTTT
TRBD1,TRBJ1-2,-,TRBV11-2,CASSSGDRGPGYTF,TGTGCCAGCAGCTCTGGGGACAGGGGGCCTGGCTACACCTTC
-,TRBJ2-7,-,TRBV29-1,CSVEAGTSSYEQYF,TGCAGCGTTGAAGCCGGGACGAGCTCCTACGAGCAGTACTTC
-,TRBJ2-1,-,TRBV20-1,CSAPRHEQFF,TGCAGTGCCCCCCGCCATGAGCAGTTCTTC
-,TRBJ2-3,once,TRBV7-2,CASSLAGTGSTDTQYF,TGTGCCAGCAGCTTGGCCGGGACGGGAAGCACAGATACGCAGTATTTT
-,TRBJ2-5,-,TRBV5-6,CASSYRTDKETQYF,TGTGCCAGCAGCTACAGGACAGACAAAGAGACCCAGTACTTC
-,TRBJ1-1,-,TRBV5-6,CASSVGTEAFF,TGTGCCAGCAGCGTCGGCACTGAAGCTTTCTTT
-,TRBJ1-3,-,TRBV7-9,CASSFQGSGNTIYF,TGTGCCAGCAGCTTCCAGGGCTCTGGAAACACCATATATTTT
-,TRBJ1-1,-,TRBV2,CASSRAEGWTEAFF,TGTGCCAGCAGTCGGGCAGAGGGATGGACTGAAGCTTTCTTT
TRBD2,TRBJ2-7,-,TRBV28,CASSPASGGAHEQYF,TGTGCCAGCAGCCCAGCTAGCGGGGGGGCCCACGAGCAGTACTTC
-,TRBJ1-2,-,TRBV5-4,CASSLVAREGYGYTF,TGTGCCAGCAGCTTGGTGGCCAGGGAGGGCTATGGCTACACCTTC
-,TRBJ1-2,few,TRBV19,CASSIEGRRGYTF,TGTGCCAGTAGTATCGAGGGGCGCAGGGGCTACACCTTC
-,TRBJ1-4,-,TRBV6-5,CASSYSGGNEKLFF,TGTGCCAGCAGTTACTCGGGGGGTAATGAAAAACTGTTTTTT
-,TRBJ1-3,-,TRBV10-3,CAISAQHSSGNTIYF,TGTGCCATCAGTGCTCAGCACTCCTCTGGAAACACCATATATTTT
-,TRBJ1-1,-,TRBV7-9,CASSLAETGKTEAFF,TGTGCCAGCAGCTTAGCGGAAACAGGAAAAACTGAAGCTTTCTTT
-,TRBJ1-2,-,TRBV28,CASTGGAGYGYTF,TGTGCCAGCACCGGGGGGGCGGGCTATGGCTACACCTTC
-,TRBJ1-2,-,TRBV13,CASSLGDRGYTF,TGTGCCAGCAGCTTAGGAGACAGGGGCTACACCTTC
-,TRBJ2-5,-,TRBV7-2,CASSARRTGETQYF,TGTGCCAGCAGCGCGAGGAGGACCGGAGAGACCCAGTACTTC
-,TRBJ1-3,-,TRBV7-9,CASSLADSPGNTIYF,TGTGCCAGCAGCTTGGCAGACAGTCCCGGAAACACCATATATTTT
-,TRBJ2-1,-,TRBV9,CASSPWNSYNEQFF,TGTGCCAGCAGCCCGTGGAACTCCTACAATGAGCAGTTCTTC
-,TRBJ1-2,-,TRBV7-9,CASSSRQAINGYTF,TGTGCCAGCAGCTCAAGACAGGCCATCAATGGCTACACCTTC
-,TRBJ2-1,-,TRBV7-9,CASSSGGNEQFF,TGTGCCAGCAGCTCCGGGGGCAATGAGCAGTTCTTC
-,TRBJ1-1,few,TRBV19,CASSIIPQERSEAFF,TGTGCCAGTAGTATTATCCCCCAGGAGCGATCTGAAGCTTTCTTT
TRBD2,TRBJ2-1,-,TRBV13,CASSSVGTSGEQFF,TGTGCCAGCAGCTCAGTCGGGACTAGCGGTGAGCAGTTCTTC
-,TRBJ1-1,few,TRBV30,CAWEDVEAFF,TGTGCCTGGGAAGACGTAGAAGCTTTCTTT